The sequence of this T cell receptor (beta chain) was determined in a study of cytomegalovirus exposure and HLA in healthy donors. Primers included in the PCR were 60 Vbeta and 13 Jbeta primers. In the source study's methods: In a later analysis, around 10 million of 65 million to 90 million unique beta chains occurred in at least two donors. The assay was immunoSEQ multiplex PCR, and TCRdb's table has in-frame clones only and misses some. Clonal size and the V and J genes are those of that table, whereas D and trimming came from the DNA. In the table there are 250,000 to 350,000 clones, about nine tenths of which are singletons. Looked up from germline, CDR1 is SGHVS and CDR2 is FQNEAQ. V was trimmed by 2 bases and J by 7 bases, leaving 12 bases between them. The CDR3 extends over 14 amino acids.

The source is a man aged 35-49 years in good health and CMV-seropositive. Sequenced material: PBMCs. The chain carries TRBV7-8 and TRBJ1-5; the D gene is possibly TRBD1 (5 bases). Here the CDR3 DNA reads TGTGCCAGCAGCTTAAAAGGGGTCGGGCAGCCCCAGCATTTT. Amino acids: CASSLKGVGQPQHF.